This section outlines one T cell receptor (beta chain) sequence together with its context. As processed by the authors: Amplification from reference gene primers served as the basis for estimated nucleated cell counts. TCRdb keeps only in-frame clones here, not all; method: immunoSEQ multiplex PCR. V, J and clone size are taken as reported in that table, and D and trimming were inferred from the DNA itself. This table holds roughly 140,000 clones, approximately 80% found once. The sample is drawn from a study of blood T cell repertoires in COVID-19. CDR1 WSHSY and CDR2 SAAADI come from the germline V gene. This CDR3 has 14 residues. V lost 2 bases to trimming and J lost 3 bases, with 8 bases between them.

Sequencing was carried out using peripheral blood. This TCR derives from a man aged 70 or older who had recovered from COVID-19. The chain is built from TRBV10-2 and TRBJ2-1; D not resolved. The CDR3 reads CASSEEAFYNEQFF. DNA for the CDR3: TGCGCCAGCAGTGAGGAGGCTTTCTACAATGAGCAGTTCTTC.